This T cell receptor beta chain was captured in a study of CD8 T cells in ankylosing spondylitis. Study-wide results and caveats: Disease-linked clones, CD8+, were relatively rare in peripheral blood. Matched ankylosing spondylitis synovial fluid reportedly contained a significantly enriched population of disease-linked clones.

Library preparation for TCR beta used quantitative 5'-RACE with molecular barcodes. In TCRdb, the 5' RACE reads were re-called with MiXCR into one record per CDR3 protein. This table has just over 350,000 distinct CDR3 sequences, 20% appearing once. As to this clonotype: Its antigen remains unknown. At one end the junction does not follow the germline gene, possibly because of a read error.

Looked up from germline, CDR1 is SGHDT and CDR2 is YYEEEE. This CDR3 is built from 14 residues. The sample consisted of blood, either unsorted or a sorted T cell fraction (not recorded which). The sequence derives from a male donor with ankylosing spondylitis or in good health (not recorded which). This sequence joins TRBV5-6 and TRBJ1-1; D is possibly TRBD1 (6 bases). CDR3: CASSLDSGNTEAFF. CDR3 bases: TGCGCCAGCAGCTTGGACAGTGGAAACACTGAAGCTTTCTTT.